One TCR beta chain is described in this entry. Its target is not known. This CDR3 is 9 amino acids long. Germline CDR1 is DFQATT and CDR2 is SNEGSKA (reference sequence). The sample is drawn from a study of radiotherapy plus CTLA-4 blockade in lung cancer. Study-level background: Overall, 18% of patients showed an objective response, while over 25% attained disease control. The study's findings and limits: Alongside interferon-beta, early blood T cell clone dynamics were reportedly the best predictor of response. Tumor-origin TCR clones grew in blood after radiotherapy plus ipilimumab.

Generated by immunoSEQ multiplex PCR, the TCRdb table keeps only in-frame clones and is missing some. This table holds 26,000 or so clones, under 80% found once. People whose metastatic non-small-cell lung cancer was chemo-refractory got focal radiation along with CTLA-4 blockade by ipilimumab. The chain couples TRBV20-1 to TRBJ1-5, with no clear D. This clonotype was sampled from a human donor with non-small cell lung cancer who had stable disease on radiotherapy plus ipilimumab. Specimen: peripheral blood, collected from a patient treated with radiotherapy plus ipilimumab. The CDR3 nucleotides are TGCACTGGGCCACAGCCCCAGCATTTT. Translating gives CTGPQPQHF.